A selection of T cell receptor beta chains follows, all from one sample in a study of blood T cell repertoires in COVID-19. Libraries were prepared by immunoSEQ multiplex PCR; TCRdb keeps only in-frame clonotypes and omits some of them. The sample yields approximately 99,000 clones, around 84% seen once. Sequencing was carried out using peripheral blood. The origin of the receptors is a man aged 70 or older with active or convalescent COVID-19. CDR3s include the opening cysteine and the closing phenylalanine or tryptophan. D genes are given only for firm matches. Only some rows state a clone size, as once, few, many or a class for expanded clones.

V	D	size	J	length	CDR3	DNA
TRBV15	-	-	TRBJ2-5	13	CATSRNMNLAQYF	TGTGCCACCAGCAGGAACATGAACCTCGCCCAGTACTTC
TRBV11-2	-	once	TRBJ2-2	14	CASRRTVNTGELFF	TGTGCCAGCAGACGGACAGTCAACACCGGGGAGCTGTTTTTT
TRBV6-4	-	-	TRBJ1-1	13	CASRPEGVGEAFF	TGTGCCAGCAGACCCGAGGGGGTCGGTGAAGCTTTCTTT
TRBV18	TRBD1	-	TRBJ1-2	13	CASSQDRDYGYTF	TGTGCCAGCTCACAGGACAGGGACTATGGCTACACCTTC
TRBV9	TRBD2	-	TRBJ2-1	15	CASSVERGVGNEQFF	TGTGCCAGCAGCGTAGAACGGGGGGTGGGCAATGAGCAGTTCTTC
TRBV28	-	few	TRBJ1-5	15	CASTEGTSGNQPQHF	TGTGCCAGCACCGAAGGGACATCGGGCAATCAGCCCCAGCATTTT
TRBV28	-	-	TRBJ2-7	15	CASSLGGAPNYEQYF	TGTGCCAGCAGTTTAGGAGGGGCTCCAAACTACGAGCAGTACTTC
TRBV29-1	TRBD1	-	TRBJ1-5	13	CSVAGGGNQPQHF	TGCAGCGTTGCAGGGGGTGGCAATCAGCCCCAGCATTTT
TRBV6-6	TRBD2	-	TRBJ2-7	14	CASSPGTSGYEQYF	TGTGCCAGCAGCCCCGGGACTAGCGGGTACGAGCAGTACTTC
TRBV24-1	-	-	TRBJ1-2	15	CATSEAGADVYGYTF	TGTGCCACCAGTGAAGCGGGGGCAGACGTCTATGGCTACACCTTC
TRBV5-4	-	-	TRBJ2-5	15	CASSLKARGVETQYF	TGTGCCAGCAGCTTAAAGGCCAGGGGCGTGGAGACCCAGTACTTC
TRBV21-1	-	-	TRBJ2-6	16	CASSREGFSGANVLTF	TGTGCCAGCAGCCGGGAGGGTTTCTCTGGGGCCAACGTCCTGACTTTC
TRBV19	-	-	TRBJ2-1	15	CATSPGSMAYNEQFF	TGTGCCACTTCTCCCGGTTCCATGGCCTACAATGAGCAGTTCTTC
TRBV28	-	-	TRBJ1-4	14	CASSLMGGFEKLFF	TGTGCCAGCAGTTTAATGGGAGGGTTTGAAAAACTGTTTTTT
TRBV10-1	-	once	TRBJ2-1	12	CASSRTRNEQFF	TGCGCCAGCAGCCGAACTCGAAATGAGCAGTTCTTC
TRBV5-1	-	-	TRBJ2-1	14	CASSLSGADNEQFF	TGCGCCAGCAGCTTGTCCGGCGCGGACAATGAGCAGTTCTTC
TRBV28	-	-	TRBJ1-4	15	CASSSRDESNEKLFF	TGTGCCAGCAGTTCCCGAGATGAGTCTAATGAAAAACTGTTTTTT
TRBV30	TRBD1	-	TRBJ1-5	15	CAWDRGQGSNQPQHF	TGTGCCTGGGATAGGGGACAGGGCTCGAATCAGCCCCAGCATTTT
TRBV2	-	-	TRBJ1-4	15	CASRGQLATNEKLFF	TGTGCCAGCCGAGGACAGCTAGCAACTAATGAAAAACTGTTTTTT
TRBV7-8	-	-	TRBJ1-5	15	CASSSEGLGNQPQHF	TGTGCCAGCAGCTCGGAGGGTCTTGGCAATCAGCCCCAGCATTTT
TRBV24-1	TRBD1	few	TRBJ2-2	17	CATSDLPGQGVTGELFF	TGTGCCACCAGTGATTTGCCGGGACAGGGGGTCACCGGGGAGCTGTTTTTT
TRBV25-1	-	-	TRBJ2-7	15	CASSESGSRGHEQYF	TGTGCCAGCAGTGAATCAGGATCCAGGGGTCACGAGCAGTACTTC
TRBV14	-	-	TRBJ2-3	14	CASSPRLLKDTQYF	TGTGCCAGCAGCCCCCGGTTGCTGAAGGATACGCAGTATTTT
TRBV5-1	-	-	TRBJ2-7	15	CASSLAGGAVHEQYF	TGCGCCAGCAGCTTGGCGGGGGGCGCGGTTCACGAGCAGTACTTC
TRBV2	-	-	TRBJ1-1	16	CASSGQGPGLNTEAFF	TGTGCCAGCAGTGGTCAGGGCCCCGGATTGAACACTGAAGCTTTCTTT
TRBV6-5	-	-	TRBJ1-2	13	CASSYKEGRGYTF	TGTGCCAGCAGTTACAAGGAAGGGAGAGGCTACACCTTC
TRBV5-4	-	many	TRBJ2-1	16	CASSDPGGASENEQFF	TGTGCCAGCAGCGACCCTGGGGGGGCCTCTGAAAATGAGCAGTTCTTC
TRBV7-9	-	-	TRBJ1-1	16	CASSQGRSSGNTEAFF	TGTGCCAGCAGCCAAGGGAGGAGTTCGGGGAACACTGAAGCTTTCTTT
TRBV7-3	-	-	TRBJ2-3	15	CASSLAGTYTDTQYF	TGTGCCAGCAGCTTAGCGGGGACCTACACAGATACGCAGTATTTT
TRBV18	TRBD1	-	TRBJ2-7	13	CASSPQGQYEQYF	TGTGCCAGCTCCCCACAGGGGCAGTACGAGCAGTACTTC
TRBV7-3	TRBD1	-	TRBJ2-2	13	CASRPDRGRELFF	TGTGCCAGCAGACCCGACAGGGGGCGGGAGCTGTTTTTT
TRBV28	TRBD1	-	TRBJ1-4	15	CASNPTGGPNEKLFF	TGTGCCAGCAATCCTACAGGGGGTCCTAATGAAAAACTGTTTTTT
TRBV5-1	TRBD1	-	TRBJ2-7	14	CASSFIDRAYEQYF	TGCGCCAGCAGCTTTATCGACAGGGCCTACGAGCAGTACTTC
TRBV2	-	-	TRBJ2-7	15	CASRDSSLGSYEQYF	TGTGCCAGCAGGGATAGTAGTCTAGGAAGCTACGAGCAGTACTTC
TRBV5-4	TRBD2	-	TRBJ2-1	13	CASHPGGAGEQFF	TGTGCCAGTCATCCCGGGGGGGCCGGTGAGCAGTTCTTC
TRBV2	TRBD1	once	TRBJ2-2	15	CASSSSGGWNGELFF	TGTGCCAGCAGTTCCTCAGGGGGCTGGAACGGGGAGCTGTTTTTT
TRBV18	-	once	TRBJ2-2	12	CASSQGAGELFF	TGTGCCAGCTCACAAGGGGCCGGGGAGCTGTTTTTT
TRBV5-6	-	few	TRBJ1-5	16	CASSSRDTYSNQPQHF	TGTGCCAGCAGCTCACGGGACACTTATAGCAATCAGCCCCAGCATTTT
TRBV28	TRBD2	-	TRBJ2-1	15	CASSSGASGHNEQFF	TGTGCCAGCAGTTCCGGGGCTAGCGGGCACAATGAGCAGTTCTTC
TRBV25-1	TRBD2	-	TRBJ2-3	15	CASSEPGTTTDTQYF	TGTGCCAGCAGTGAACCCGGGACTACAACAGATACGCAGTATTTT
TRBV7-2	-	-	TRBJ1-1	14	CASSYLTANTEAFF	TGTGCCAGCAGCTACCTCACAGCGAACACTGAAGCTTTCTTT
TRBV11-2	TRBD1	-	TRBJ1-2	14	CASSPTTGIHGYTF	TGTGCCAGCAGCCCAACGACAGGGATCCATGGCTACACCTTC
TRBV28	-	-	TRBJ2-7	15	CASMIGQGGPYEQYF	TGTGCCAGCATGATCGGGCAGGGCGGCCCCTACGAGCAGTACTTC
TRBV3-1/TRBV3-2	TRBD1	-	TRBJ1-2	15	CASTTRRQGYYGYTF	TGTGCCAGCACCACGCGACGACAGGGCTACTATGGCTACACCTTC
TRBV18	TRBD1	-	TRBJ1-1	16	CASSTDRVAIRTEAFF	TGTGCCAGCTCAACAGACAGGGTAGCAATTCGAACTGAAGCTTTCTTT
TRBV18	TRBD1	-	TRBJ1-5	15	CASSSGQGGNQPQHF	TGTGCCAGCTCCTCGGGACAGGGGGGCAATCAGCCCCAGCATTTT
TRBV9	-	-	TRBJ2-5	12	CASSPSGETQYF	TGTGCCAGCAGCCCCTCGGGGGAGACCCAGTACTTC
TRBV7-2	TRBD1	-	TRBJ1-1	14	CASSPGQGNTEAFF	TGTGCCAGCAGCCCAGGACAGGGGAACACTGAAGCTTTCTTT
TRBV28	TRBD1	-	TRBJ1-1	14	CASSLPQGRTEAFF	TGTGCCAGCAGTCTCCCACAGGGGAGGACTGAAGCTTTCTTT
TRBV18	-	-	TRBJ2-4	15	CASSPASLAKNIQYF	TGTGCCAGCTCCCCAGCTAGCTTAGCCAAAAACATTCAGTACTTC
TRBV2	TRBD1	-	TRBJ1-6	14	CAATGGLYNSPLHF	TGTGCCGCCACAGGGGGCTTATATAATTCACCCCTCCACTTT
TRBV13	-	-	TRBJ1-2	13	CASSPGQTYGYTF	TGTGCCAGCAGCCCGGGACAAACCTATGGCTACACCTTC
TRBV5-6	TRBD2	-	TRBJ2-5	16	CASSFGAGGVAETQYF	TGTGCCAGCAGCTTCGGGGCGGGGGGTGTCGCAGAGACCCAGTACTTC
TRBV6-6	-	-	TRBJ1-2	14	CASSYAGALWGYTF	TGTGCCAGCAGTTACGCGGGGGCTCTGTGGGGCTACACCTTC